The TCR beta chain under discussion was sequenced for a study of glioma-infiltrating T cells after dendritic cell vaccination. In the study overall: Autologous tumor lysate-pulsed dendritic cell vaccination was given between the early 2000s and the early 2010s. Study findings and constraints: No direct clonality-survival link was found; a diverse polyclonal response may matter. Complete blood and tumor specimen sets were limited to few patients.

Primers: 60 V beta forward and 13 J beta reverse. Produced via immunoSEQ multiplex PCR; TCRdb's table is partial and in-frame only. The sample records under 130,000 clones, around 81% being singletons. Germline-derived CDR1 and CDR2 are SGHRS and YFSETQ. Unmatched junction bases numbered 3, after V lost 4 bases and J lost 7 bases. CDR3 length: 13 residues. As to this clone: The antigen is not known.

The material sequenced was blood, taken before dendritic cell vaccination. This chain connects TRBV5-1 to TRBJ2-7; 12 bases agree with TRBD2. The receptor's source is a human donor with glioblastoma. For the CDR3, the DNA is TGCGCCAGCAGCCAACTAGCGGGGGGAGAGCAGTACTTC. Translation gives CASSQLAGGEQYF.